The following is a T cell receptor beta chain sequence with its context. Original methodology: Estimates of nucleated cell counts were drawn from the amplification of reference gene primers. Sequenced by immunoSEQ multiplex PCR; TCRdb stores in-frame clones only, minus some. That table is the source of V, J and clone size, and D and trimming were worked out from the DNA. The top ten clones hold 15% to 17% of a sample with fewer than 300,000 clones, 84% of them seen once. The data derive from a study of blood T cell repertoires in COVID-19. For the study at large: Material from acute and convalescent COVID-19 was sourced from the United States, Italy and Spain. T cells, B-cell-depleted T cells, or PBMCs supplied cDNA or gDNA.

Trimming removed 1 base from V and 0 bases from J; junction bases left unmatched: 15. The CDR3 runs to 20 residues. The germline V gene encodes CDR1 KGHSH and CDR2 LQKENI. Seattle enrolled patients during active infection and tracked them longitudinally. The J gene is TRBJ2-7, the V gene TRBV18, with TRBD2 matching over 10 bases. Sequencing was done on a sample of peripheral blood. The source of this sequence is a person aged 65-85 years with COVID-19, enrolled during active disease. As DNA, the CDR3 is TGTGCCAGCTCACCACTCCCAGGACTAGCGGCCCCAAGATTCTCCTACGAGCAGTACTTC. Translated: CASSPLPGLAAPRFSYEQYF.